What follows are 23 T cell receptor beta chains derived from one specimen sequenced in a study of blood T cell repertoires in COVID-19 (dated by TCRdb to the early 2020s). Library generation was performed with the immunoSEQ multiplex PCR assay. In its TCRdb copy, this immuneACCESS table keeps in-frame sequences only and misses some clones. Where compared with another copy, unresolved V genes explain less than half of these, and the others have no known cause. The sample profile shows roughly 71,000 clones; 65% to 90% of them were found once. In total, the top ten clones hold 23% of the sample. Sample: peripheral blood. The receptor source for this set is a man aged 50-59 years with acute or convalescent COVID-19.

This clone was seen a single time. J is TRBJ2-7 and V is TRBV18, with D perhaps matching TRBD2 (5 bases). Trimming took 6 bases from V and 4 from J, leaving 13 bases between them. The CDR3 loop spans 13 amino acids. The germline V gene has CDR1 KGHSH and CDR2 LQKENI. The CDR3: CASSPEPGYEQYV. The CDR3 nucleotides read TGTGCCAGCTCGCCTGAGCCGGGGTACGAGCAGTACGTC.

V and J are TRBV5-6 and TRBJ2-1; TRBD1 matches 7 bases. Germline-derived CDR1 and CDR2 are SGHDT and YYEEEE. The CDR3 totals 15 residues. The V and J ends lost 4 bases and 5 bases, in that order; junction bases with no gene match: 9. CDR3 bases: TGTGCCAGCAGCATCCTAGGACAGGCAGACAATGAGCAGTTCTTC. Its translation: CASSILGQADNEQFF.

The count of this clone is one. CDR3 DNA sequence: TGTGCCTGGAGTCACGGGTTCTATGATGGCTACACCTTC. Amino acid sequence: CAWSHGFYDGYTF. This chain connects TRBV30 to TRBJ1-2; no reliable D call. Germline V gene data show CDR1 as GTSNPN and CDR2 as SVGIG (reference sequence). The germline V and J ends were trimmed by 2 bases and 6 bases, with 13 bases remaining between them. There are 13 residues in the CDR3.

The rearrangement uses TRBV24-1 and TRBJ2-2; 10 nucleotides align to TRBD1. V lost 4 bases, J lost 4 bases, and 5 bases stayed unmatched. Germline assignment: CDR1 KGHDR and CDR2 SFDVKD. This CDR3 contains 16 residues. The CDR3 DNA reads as TGTGCCACCAGTGAGTGGGGACAGGGGTCCACCGGGGAGCTGTTTTTT. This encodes CATSEWGQGSTGELFF.

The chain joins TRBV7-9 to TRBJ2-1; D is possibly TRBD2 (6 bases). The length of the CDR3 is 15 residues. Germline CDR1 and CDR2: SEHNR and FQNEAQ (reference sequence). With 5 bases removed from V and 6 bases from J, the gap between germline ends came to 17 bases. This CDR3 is CASSPSRGVPNEQFF. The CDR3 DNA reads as TGTGCCAGCAGCCCCTCGCGGGGAGTTCCCAATGAGCAGTTCTTC. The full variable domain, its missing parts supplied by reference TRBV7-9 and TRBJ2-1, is DTGVSQNPRHKITKRGQNVTFRCDPISEHNRLYWYRQTLGQGPEFLTYFQNEAQLEKSRLLSDRFSAERPKGSFSTLEIQRTEQGDSAMYLCASSPSRGVPNEQFFGPGTRLTVL.

The CDR3 DNA is TGTGCCAGCTCACCCGAGGGCTATAGCAATCAGCCCCAGCATTTT. Translated: CASSPEGYSNQPQHF. The rearrangement joins TRBV18 to TRBJ1-5; D gene uncertain. Germline values: CDR1 KGHSH, CDR2 LQKENI. V shed 3 bases and J shed 0 bases, with 9 bases lying between them. This CDR3 is built from 15 residues.

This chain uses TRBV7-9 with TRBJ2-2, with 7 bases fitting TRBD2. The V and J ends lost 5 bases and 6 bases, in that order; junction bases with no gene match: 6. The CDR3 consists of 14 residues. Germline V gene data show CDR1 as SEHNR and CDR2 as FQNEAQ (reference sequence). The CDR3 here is CASSHGLDAGELFF. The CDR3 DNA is TGTGCCAGCAGCCATGGACTAGACGCCGGGGAGCTGTTTTTT.

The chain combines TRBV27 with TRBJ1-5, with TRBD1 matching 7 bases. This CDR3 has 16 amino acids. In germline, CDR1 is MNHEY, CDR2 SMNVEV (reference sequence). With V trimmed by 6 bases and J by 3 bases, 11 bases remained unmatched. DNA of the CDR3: TGTGCCAGCAGCCCACTCACAGGGGTCTCCAATCAGCCCCAGCATTTT. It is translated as CASSPLTGVSNQPQHF.

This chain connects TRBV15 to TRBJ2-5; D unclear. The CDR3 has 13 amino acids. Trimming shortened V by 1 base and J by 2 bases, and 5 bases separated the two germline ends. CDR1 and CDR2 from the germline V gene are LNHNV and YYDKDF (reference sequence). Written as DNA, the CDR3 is TGTGCCACCAGCAGAGTACAGCAAGAGACCCAGTACTTC. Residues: CATSRVQQETQYF.

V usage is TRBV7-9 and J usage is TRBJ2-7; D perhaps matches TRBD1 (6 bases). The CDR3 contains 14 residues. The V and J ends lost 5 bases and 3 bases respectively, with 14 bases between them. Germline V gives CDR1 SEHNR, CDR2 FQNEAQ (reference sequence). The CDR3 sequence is CASSPRTDRYEQYF. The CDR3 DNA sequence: TGTGCCAGCAGCCCAAGGACAGACCGCTACGAGCAGTACTTC. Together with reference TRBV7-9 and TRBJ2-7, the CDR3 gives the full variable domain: DTGVSQNPRHKITKRGQNVTFRCDPISEHNRLYWYRQTLGQGPEFLTYFQNEAQLEKSRLLSDRFSAERPKGSFSTLEIQRTEQGDSAMYLCASSPRTDRYEQYFGPGTRLTVT.

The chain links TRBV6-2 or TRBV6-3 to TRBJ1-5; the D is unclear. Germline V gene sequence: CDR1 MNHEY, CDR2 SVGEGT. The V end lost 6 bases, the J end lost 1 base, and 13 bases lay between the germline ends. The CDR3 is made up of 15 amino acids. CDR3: CASRPTSGSNQPQHF. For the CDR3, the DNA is TGTGCCAGCAGACCTACTTCGGGGAGCAATCAGCCCCAGCATTTT.

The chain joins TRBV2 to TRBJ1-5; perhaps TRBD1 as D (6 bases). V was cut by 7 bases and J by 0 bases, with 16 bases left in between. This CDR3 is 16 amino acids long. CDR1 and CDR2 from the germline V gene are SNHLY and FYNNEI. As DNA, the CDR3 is TGTGCCAGCAAGACAGGTCCCTTATATAGCAATCAGCCCCAGCATTTT. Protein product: CASKTGPLYSNQPQHF.

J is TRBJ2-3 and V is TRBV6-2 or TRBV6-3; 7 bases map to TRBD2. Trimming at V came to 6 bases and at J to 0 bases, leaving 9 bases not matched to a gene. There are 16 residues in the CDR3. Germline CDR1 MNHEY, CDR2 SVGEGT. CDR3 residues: CASSLLGLQSTDTQYF. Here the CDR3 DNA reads TGTGCCAGCAGCCTTCTGGGACTACAAAGCACAGATACGCAGTATTTT.

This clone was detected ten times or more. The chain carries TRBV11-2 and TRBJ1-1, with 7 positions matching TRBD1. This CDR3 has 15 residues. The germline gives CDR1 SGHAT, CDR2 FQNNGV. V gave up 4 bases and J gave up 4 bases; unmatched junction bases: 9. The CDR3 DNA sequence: TGTGCCAGCAGCTCCTTGACAGGGTTTGGCACTGAAGCTTTCTTT. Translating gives CASSSLTGFGTEAFF.

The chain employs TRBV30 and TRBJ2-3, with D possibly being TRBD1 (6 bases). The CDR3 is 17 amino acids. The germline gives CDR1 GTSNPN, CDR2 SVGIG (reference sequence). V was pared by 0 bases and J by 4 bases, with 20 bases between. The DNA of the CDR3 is TGTGCCTGGAGTGTACCGAGGGGGAAGGGTCTGGCAGATACGCAGTATTTT. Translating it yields CAWSVPRGKGLADTQYF.

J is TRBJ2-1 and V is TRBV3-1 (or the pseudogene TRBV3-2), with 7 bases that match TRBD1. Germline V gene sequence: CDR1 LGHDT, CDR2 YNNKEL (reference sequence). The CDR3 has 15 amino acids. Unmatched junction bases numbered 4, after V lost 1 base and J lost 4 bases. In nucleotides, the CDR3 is TGTGCCAGCAGCCAAGGAGGGGGCGAGTACAATGAGCAGTTCTTC. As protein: CASSQGGGEYNEQFF.

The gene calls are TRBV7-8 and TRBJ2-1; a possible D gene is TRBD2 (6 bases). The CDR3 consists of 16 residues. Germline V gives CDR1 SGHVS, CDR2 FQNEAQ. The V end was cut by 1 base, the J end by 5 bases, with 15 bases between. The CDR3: CASSLVFMGGNNEQFF. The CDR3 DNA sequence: TGTGCCAGCAGCTTAGTCTTCATGGGAGGAAACAATGAGCAGTTCTTC.

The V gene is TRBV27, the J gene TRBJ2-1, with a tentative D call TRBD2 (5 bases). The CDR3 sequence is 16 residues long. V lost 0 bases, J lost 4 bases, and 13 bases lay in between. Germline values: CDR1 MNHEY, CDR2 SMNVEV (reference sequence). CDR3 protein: CASSLSIRRQYNEQFF. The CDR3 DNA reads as TGTGCCAGCAGTTTATCGATACGGAGGCAGTACAATGAGCAGTTCTTC.

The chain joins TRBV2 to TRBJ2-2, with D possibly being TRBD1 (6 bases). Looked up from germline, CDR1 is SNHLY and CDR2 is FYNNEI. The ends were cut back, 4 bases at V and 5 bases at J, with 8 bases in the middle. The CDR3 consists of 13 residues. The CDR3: CASSATGTGELFF. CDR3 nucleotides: TGTGCCAGCAGTGCAACAGGGACCGGGGAGCTGTTTTTT.

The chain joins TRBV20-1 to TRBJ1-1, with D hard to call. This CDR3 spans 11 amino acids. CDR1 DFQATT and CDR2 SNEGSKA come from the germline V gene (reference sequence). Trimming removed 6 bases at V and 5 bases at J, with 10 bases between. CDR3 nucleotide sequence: TGCAGTGCCCCCGCCGGTACTGAAGCTTTCTTT. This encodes CSAPAGTEAFF.

The chain's CDR3 is CAWSLGGVSSYNEQFF. Written as DNA, the CDR3 is TGTGCCTGGAGTCTGGGCGGGGTGAGCTCCTACAATGAGCAGTTCTTC. V usage is TRBV30 and J usage is TRBJ2-1; perhaps TRBD2 as D (6 bases). The CDR3 loop spans 16 amino acids. Trimming removed 2 bases from V and 0 bases from J, with 14 bases in between. Germline CDR1 GTSNPN, CDR2 SVGIG (reference sequence).

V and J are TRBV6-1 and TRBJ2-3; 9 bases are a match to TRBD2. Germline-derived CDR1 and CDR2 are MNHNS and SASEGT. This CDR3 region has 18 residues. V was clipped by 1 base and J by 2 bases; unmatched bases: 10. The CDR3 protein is CASSEGHYSGGYTDTQYF. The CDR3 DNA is TGTGCCAGCAGTGAAGGGCACTATAGCGGGGGTTACACAGATACGCAGTATTTT.

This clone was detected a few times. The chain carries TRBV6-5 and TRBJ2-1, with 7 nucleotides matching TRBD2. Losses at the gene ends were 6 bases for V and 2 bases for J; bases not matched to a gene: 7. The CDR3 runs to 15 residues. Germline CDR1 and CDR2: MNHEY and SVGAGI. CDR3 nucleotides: TGTGCCAGCAGCCCCTCCGGGAGGCCCTACAATGAGCAGTTCTTC. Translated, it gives CASSPSGRPYNEQFF.